This is a list of T cell receptor gamma chains from one sample in a study of Vδ1+ human thymocytes. TCRdb re-called clones from the multiplex PCR reads via CATT. Of 9,500 to 13,000 gamma-chain clones in the sample, about 46% were seen once. Source material: Vdelta1+ gamma-delta thymocytes from the thymus. The receptors shown here come from a boy under two years old who had congenital heart surgery. Each CDR3 is given with its conserved first and last residue. The order of the fields is CDR3 length, J gene, V gene, clone size, CDR3 protein, CDR3 DNA. Size tells how often a clone was seen (once, few, many) or the class of an expanded clone, and some rows leave it out.

CDR3 length: 13
J gene: TRGJ1/TRGJ2
V gene: TRGV8
clone size: medium-sized
CDR3 protein: CATWDRNYYKKLF
CDR3 DNA: TGTGCCACCTGGGATAGGAATTATTATAAGAAACTCTTT

CDR3 length: 12
J gene: TRGJ1/TRGJ2
V gene: TRGV4
clone size: few
CDR3 protein: CATWDGHYKKLF
CDR3 DNA: TGTGCCACCTGGGATGGGCACTATAAGAAACTCTTT

CDR3 length: 13
J gene: TRGJ1/TRGJ2
V gene: TRGV9
clone size: NA
CDR3 protein: CALWEGRDYKKLF
CDR3 DNA: TGTGCCTTGTGGGAGGGCAGGGATTATAAGAAACTCTTT

CDR3 length: 11
J gene: TRGJ1/TRGJ2
V gene: TRGV9
clone size: NA
CDR3 protein: CALWEACKKLF
CDR3 DNA: TGTGCCTTGTGGGAGGCTTGTAAGAAACTCTTT

CDR3 length: 13
J gene: TRGJ1/TRGJ2
V gene: TRGV9
clone size: few
CDR3 protein: CALWVVPDRRKLF
CDR3 DNA: TGTGCCTTGTGGGTGGTGCCGGATCGTAGGAAACTCTTT

CDR3 length: 15
J gene: TRGJ1/TRGJ2
V gene: TRGV9
clone size: few
CDR3 protein: CALWEVQNLAYKKLF
CDR3 DNA: TGTGCCTTGTGGGAGGTGCAGAATTTGGCTTATAAGAAACTCTTT

CDR3 length: 11
J gene: TRGJ1/TRGJ2
V gene: TRGV9
clone size: NA
CDR3 protein: CALWEVRGKLF
CDR3 DNA: TGTGCCTTGTGGGAGGTGCGGGGGAAACTCTTT

CDR3 length: 12
J gene: TRGJ1/TRGJ2
V gene: TRGV8
clone size: NA
CDR3 protein: CATWDIHYKKLF
CDR3 DNA: TGTGCCACCTGGGATATACATTATAAGAAACTCTTT

CDR3 length: 11
J gene: TRGJ1/TRGJ2
V gene: TRGV3
clone size: few
CDR3 protein: CATWDRDKKLF
CDR3 DNA: TGTGCCACCTGGGACAGGGATAAGAAACTCTTT

CDR3 length: 13
J gene: TRGJ1/TRGJ2
V gene: TRGV3
clone size: few
CDR3 protein: CATWVRQDYKKLF
CDR3 DNA: TGTGCCACCTGGGTCAGGCAGGATTATAAGAAACTCTTT

CDR3 length: 13
J gene: TRGJ1/TRGJ2
V gene: TRGV9
clone size: few
CDR3 protein: CALWERGYYKKLF
CDR3 DNA: TGTGCCTTGTGGGAGAGGGGGTATTATAAGAAACTCTTT

CDR3 length: 13
J gene: TRGJ1/TRGJ2
V gene: TRGV5
clone size: medium-sized
CDR3 protein: CATWDRPNYKKLF
CDR3 DNA: TGTGCCACCTGGGACAGGCCGAATTATAAGAAACTCTTT

CDR3 length: 10
J gene: TRGJ1/TRGJ2
V gene: TRGV9
clone size: few
CDR3 protein: CALWDYKKLF
CDR3 DNA: TGTGCCTTGTGGGATTATAAGAAACTCTTT

CDR3 length: 13
J gene: TRGJ1/TRGJ2
V gene: TRGV9
clone size: few
CDR3 protein: CALWEHYYYKKLF
CDR3 DNA: TGTGCCTTGTGGGAACATTATTATTATAAGAAACTCTTT

CDR3 length: 15
J gene: TRGJ1/TRGJ2
V gene: TRGV9
clone size: NA
CDR3 protein: CALWEVPGKYYKKLF
CDR3 DNA: TGTGCCTTGTGGGAGGTGCCAGGGAAATATTATAAGAAACTCTTT

CDR3 length: 14
J gene: TRGJ1/TRGJ2
V gene: TRGV5
clone size: NA
CDR3 protein: CATWDKLPRMKKLF
CDR3 DNA: TGTGCCACCTGGGACAAACTACCAAGGATGAAGAAACTCTTT

CDR3 length: 14
J gene: TRGJ1/TRGJ2
V gene: TRGV9
clone size: NA
CDR3 protein: CALWEGTLYYKKLF
CDR3 DNA: TGTGCCTTGTGGGAGGGAACCCTCTATTATAAGAAACTCTTT

CDR3 length: 12
J gene: TRGJ1/TRGJ2
V gene: TRGV9
clone size: few
CDR3 protein: CALWEVKVGVLF
CDR3 DNA: TGTGCCTTGTGGGAGGTGAAAGTGGGGGTACTCTTT

CDR3 length: 13
J gene: TRGJ1/TRGJ2
V gene: TRGV3
clone size: few
CDR3 protein: CATWEGNYYKKLF
CDR3 DNA: TGTGCCACCTGGGAGGGGAATTATTATAAGAAACTCTTT

CDR3 length: 14
J gene: TRGJ1/TRGJ2
V gene: TRGV5
clone size: NA
CDR3 protein: CATWDSPNYYKKLF
CDR3 DNA: TGTGCCACCTGGGACAGTCCCAATTATTATAAGAAACTCTTT

CDR3 length: 14
J gene: TRGJP2
V gene: TRGV4
clone size: few
CDR3 protein: CATWEGSSDWIKTF
CDR3 DNA: TGTGCCACCTGGGAAGGGAGTAGTGATTGGATCAAGACGTTT

CDR3 length: 15
J gene: TRGJ1/TRGJ2
V gene: TRGV9
clone size: few
CDR3 protein: CALWEGWWKYYKKLF
CDR3 DNA: TGTGCCTTGTGGGAGGGGTGGTGGAAATATTATAAGAAACTATTT

CDR3 length: 12
J gene: TRGJ1/TRGJ2
V gene: TRGV3
clone size: NA
CDR3 protein: CATWDLGYKKLF
CDR3 DNA: TGTGCCACCTGGGACTTGGGTTATAAGAAACTCTTT

CDR3 length: 12
J gene: TRGJ1/TRGJ2
V gene: TRGV3
clone size: NA
CDR3 protein: CATWDRHYKKLF
CDR3 DNA: TGTGCCACCTGGGACAGACATTATAAGAAACTCTTT

CDR3 length: 13
J gene: TRGJ1/TRGJ2
V gene: TRGV3
clone size: few
CDR3 protein: CATWTRGYYKKLF
CDR3 DNA: TGTGCCACCTGGACTCGCGGTTATTATAAGAAACTCTTT

CDR3 length: 12
J gene: TRGJ1/TRGJ2
V gene: TRGV4
clone size: NA
CDR3 protein: CATWVLYYKKLF
CDR3 DNA: TGTGCCACCTGGGTTCTTTATTATAAGAAACTCTTT

CDR3 length: 14
J gene: TRGJ1/TRGJ2
V gene: TRGV9
clone size: few
CDR3 protein: CALWEVRFKPKKLF
CDR3 DNA: TGTGCCTTGTGGGAGGTACGATTTAAACCTAAGAAACTCTTT

CDR3 length: 14
J gene: TRGJ1/TRGJ2
V gene: TRGV5
clone size: NA
CDR3 protein: CATWDRLPGYKKLF
CDR3 DNA: TGTGCCACCTGGGACAGGCTACCTGGGTATAAGAAACTCTTT

CDR3 length: 14
J gene: TRGJ1/TRGJ2
V gene: TRGV5
clone size: NA
CDR3 protein: CATWDRRDGYKKLF
CDR3 DNA: TGTGCCACCTGGGACAGGCGGGATGGTTATAAGAAACTCTTT